Described below is a single T cell receptor (beta chain) sequence and its context. Its target is unknown. This entry is derived from a study of siplizumab effects on memory and regulatory T cells. The table came from immunoSEQ multiplex PCR; TCRdb's copy has only in-frame clones and leaves some out. There are about 87,000 clones in the sample; over 80% occur only once, and 15% lies in the top ten. Overall study findings and caveats: Only a minor fraction of alloreactive clones mapped to unstimulated subsets. Proliferating CD4+ or CD8+ clones, roughly 75-97% of them, lacked an assignable naive or memory phenotype. Suppressive activity of Tregs proliferating in siplizumab cultures remained unconfirmed. Naive T cells apparently outstripped memory cells in diversity and seemed major alloresponse contributors.

Sequencing used CD4+ T cells sorted from blood. This clonotype was sampled from a human donor in good health.

CDR3 nucleotides: TGTGCCAGCAGTGCCCGTTGGGGGGGATACGAGCAGTACTTC. Its protein is CASSARWGGYEQYF. The chain is built from TRBV6-1 and TRBJ2-7, with TRBD2 matching over 7 bases. V lost 4 bases, J lost 4 bases, and 7 bases stayed unmatched. The germline gives CDR1 MNHNS, CDR2 SASEGT. The CDR3 extends over 14 amino acids.